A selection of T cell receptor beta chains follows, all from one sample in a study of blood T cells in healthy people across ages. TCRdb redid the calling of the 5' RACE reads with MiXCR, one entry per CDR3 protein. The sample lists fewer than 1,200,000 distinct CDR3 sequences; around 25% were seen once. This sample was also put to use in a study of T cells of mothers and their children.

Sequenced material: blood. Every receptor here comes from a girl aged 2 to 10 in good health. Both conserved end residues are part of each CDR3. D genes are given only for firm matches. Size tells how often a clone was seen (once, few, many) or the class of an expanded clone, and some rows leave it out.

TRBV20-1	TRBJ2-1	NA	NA	CSAPLDPSEQFF	TGCAGTGCCCCTTTAGATCCGTCTGAGCAGTTCTTC
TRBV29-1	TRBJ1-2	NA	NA	CSVDQGTYGYTF	TGCAGCGTTGATCAGGGAACCTATGGCTACACCTTC
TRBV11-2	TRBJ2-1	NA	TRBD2	CASSRRPTSGNSNEQFF	TGTGCCAGCAGCCGCCGACCGACTAGCGGGAACTCCAATGAGCAGTTCTTC
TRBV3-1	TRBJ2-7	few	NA	CASSQDLQVYEQYF	TGTGCCAGCAGCCAAGATCTACAGGTATACGAGCAGTACTTC
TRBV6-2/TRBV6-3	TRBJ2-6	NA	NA	CAGGASGANVLTF	TGTGCCGGAGGGGCTTCTGGGGCCAACGTCCTGACTTTC
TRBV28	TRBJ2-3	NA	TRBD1	CASSFSGTGLTDTQYF	TGTGCCAGCAGTTTCTCCGGGACAGGGCTAACAGATACGCAGTATTTT
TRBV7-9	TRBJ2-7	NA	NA	CASSLDPGEQYF	TGTGCCAGCAGCTTAGACCCGGGCGAGCAGTACTTC
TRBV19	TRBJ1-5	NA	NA	CASTLGRVENQPQHF	TGTGCCAGTACCCTGGGTAGGGTAGAAAATCAGCCCCAGCATTTT
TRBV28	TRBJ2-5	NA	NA	CASSLLRATQYF	TGTGCCAGCAGTTTACTCCGTGCGACCCAGTACTTC
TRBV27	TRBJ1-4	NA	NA	CASSPRAAGEKLFF	TGTGCCAGCAGTCCGAGAGCCGCGGGGGAAAAACTGTTTTTT
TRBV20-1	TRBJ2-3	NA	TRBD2	CSARDLVAGGTDTQYF	TGCAGTGCTAGAGATCTGGTGGCGGGGGGCACAGATACGCAGTATTTT
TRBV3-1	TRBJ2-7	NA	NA	CASSQFPDSPSVEQYF	TGTGCCAGCAGCCAATTCCCGGACAGTCCCTCGGTCGAGCAGTACTTC
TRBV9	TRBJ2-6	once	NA	CASSTITGANVLTF	TGTGCCAGCAGCACCATCACTGGGGCCAACGTCCTGACTTTC
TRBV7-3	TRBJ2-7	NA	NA	CASSYRPGYEQYF	TGTGCCAGCAGCTATAGGCCCGGTTACGAGCAGTACTTC
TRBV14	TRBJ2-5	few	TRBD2	CASSHGLAGGVQYF	TGTGCCAGCAGCCACGGACTAGCCGGGGGAGTGCAGTACTTC